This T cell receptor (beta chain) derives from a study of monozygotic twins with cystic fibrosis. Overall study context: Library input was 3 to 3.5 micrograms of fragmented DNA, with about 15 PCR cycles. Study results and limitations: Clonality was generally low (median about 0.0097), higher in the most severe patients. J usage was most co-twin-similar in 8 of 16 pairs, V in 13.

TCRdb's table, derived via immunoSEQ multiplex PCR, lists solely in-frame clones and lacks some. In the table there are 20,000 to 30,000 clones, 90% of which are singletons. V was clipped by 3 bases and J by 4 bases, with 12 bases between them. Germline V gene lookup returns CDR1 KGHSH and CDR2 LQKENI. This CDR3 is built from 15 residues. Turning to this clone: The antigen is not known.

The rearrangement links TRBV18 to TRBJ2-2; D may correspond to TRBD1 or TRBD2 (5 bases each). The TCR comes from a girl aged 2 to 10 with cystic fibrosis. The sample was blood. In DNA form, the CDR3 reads TGTGCCAGCTCACCGAGGGACCGAATCACCGGGGAGCTGTTTTTT. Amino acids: CASSPRDRITGELFF.